One TCR beta chain is described in this entry. The data stem from a study of shared clonotypes between healthy human individuals. Produced via immunoSEQ multiplex PCR; TCRdb's table is partial and in-frame only. There are around 430,000 clones in the sample; roughly 83% occur only once, and over 10% lies in the top ten. In unsorted samples, genomic DNA was obtained using 75 million to 90 million PBMCs. CDR1 SGHTA and CDR2 FQGNSA come from the germline V gene. Trimming left V 4 bases short and J 3 bases short, with 7 bases between. The CDR3 has 13 residues. This clonotype was sampled from a woman aged 40 to 49 in good health. Some clones in this sample may be carry-over from other donors' samples. The chain links TRBV7-2 to TRBJ2-1, with unresolved D. The sample consisted of PBMCs. CDR3 in amino acids: CASSSPGYNEQFF. Written as DNA, the CDR3 is TGTGCCAGCAGCTCCCCTGGCTACAATGAGCAGTTCTTC. Variable domain in full (rest from reference TRBV7-2 and TRBJ2-1): GAGVSQSPSNKVTEKGKDVELRCDPISGHTALYWYRQSLGQGLEFLIYFQGNSAPDKSGLPSDRFSAERTGGSVSTLTIQRTQQEDSAVYLCASSSPGYNEQFFGPGTRLTVL.